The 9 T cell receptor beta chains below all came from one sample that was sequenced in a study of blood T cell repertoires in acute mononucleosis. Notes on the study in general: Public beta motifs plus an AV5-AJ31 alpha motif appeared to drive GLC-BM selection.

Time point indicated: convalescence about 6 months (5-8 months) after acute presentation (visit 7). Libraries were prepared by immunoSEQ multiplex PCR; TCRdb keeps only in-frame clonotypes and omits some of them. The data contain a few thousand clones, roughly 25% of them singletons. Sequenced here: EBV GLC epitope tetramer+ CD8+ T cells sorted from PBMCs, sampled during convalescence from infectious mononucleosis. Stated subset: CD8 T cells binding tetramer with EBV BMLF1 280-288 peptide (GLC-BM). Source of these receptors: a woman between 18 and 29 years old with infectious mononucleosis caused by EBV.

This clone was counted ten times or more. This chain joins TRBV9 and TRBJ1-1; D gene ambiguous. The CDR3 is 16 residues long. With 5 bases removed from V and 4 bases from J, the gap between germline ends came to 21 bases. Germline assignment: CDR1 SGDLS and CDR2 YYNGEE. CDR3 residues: CASSERSAWESTEAFF. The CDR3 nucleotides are TGTGCCAGCAGTGAAAGGTCAGCCTGGGAGAGCACTGAAGCTTTCTTT. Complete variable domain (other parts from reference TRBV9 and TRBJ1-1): DSGVTQTPKHLITATGQRVTLRCSPRSGDLSVYWYQQSLDQGLQFLIQYYNGEERAKGNILERFSAQQFPDLHSELNLSSLELGDSALYFCASSERSAWESTEAFFGQGTRLTVV.

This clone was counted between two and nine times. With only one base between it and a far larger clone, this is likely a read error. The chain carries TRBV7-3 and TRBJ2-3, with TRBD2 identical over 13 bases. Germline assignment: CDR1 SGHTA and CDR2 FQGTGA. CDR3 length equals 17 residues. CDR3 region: CPSSRNSLAGGLHTQYF. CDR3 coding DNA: TGTCCCAGCAGCCGAAATTCACTAGCGGGGGGGCTTCATACGCAGTATTTT.

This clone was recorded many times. CDR3 nucleotides: TGTGCCAGCGGCGTTCTGCCCGGGAATGAGCAGTTCTTC. Translated: CASGVLPGNEQFF. This chain uses TRBV11-3 with TRBJ2-1; D ambiguous. Deletions cut 8 bases from V and 7 bases from J, with 15 bases between. Per the germline V gene, CDR1 is SGHNT and CDR2 is YENEEA. This CDR3 has 13 residues. Using reference TRBV11-3 and TRBJ2-1 for the parts outside the CDR3, the full variable domain is EAGVVQSPRYKIIEKKQPVAFWCNPISGHNTLYWYLQNLGQGPELLIRYENEEAVDDSQLPKDRFSAERLKGVDSTLKIQPAELGDSAVYLCASGVLPGNEQFFGPGTRLTVL.

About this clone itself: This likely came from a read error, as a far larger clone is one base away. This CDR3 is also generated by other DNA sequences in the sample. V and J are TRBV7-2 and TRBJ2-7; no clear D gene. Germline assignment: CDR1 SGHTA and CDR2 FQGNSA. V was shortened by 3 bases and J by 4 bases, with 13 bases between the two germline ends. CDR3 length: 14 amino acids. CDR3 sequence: CASSLVAMYYEQYF. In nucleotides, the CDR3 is TGTGCCAGCAGCTTGGTCGCCATGTATTACGAGCAGTACTTC.

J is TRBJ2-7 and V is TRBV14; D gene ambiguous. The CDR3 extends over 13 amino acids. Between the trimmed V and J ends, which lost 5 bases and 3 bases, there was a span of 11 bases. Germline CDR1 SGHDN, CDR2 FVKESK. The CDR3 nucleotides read TGTGCCAGCAGCTTAAGTTTCAGCTACGAGCAGTACTTC. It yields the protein CASSLSFSYEQYF.

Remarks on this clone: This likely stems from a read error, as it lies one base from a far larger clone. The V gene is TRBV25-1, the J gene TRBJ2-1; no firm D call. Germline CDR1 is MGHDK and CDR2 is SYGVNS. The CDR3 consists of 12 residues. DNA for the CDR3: TGTGCCGGCAGTGGCAGCCTCGATGAGCAGTTCTTC. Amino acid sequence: CAGSGSLDEQFF.

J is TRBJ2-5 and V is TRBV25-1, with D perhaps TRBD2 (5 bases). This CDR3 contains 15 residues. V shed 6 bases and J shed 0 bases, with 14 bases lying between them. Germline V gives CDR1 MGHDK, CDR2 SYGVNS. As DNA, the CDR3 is TGTGCCAGCAGCTCAATAGACGGGAACCAAGAGACCCAGTACTTC. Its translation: CASSSIDGNQETQYF. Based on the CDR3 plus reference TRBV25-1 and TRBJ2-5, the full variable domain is EADIYQTPRYLVIGTGKKITLECSQTMGHDKMYWYQQDPGMELHLIHYSYGVNSTEKGDLSSESTVSRIRTEHFPLTLESARPSHTSQYLCASSSIDGNQETQYFGPGTRLLVL.

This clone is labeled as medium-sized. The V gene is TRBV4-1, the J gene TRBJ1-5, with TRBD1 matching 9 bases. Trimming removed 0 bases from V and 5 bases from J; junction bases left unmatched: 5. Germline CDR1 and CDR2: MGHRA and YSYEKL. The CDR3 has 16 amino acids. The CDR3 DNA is TGCGCCAGCAGCCAAGATCCCTGGGACAGGGATCAGCCCCAGCATTTT. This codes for CASSQDPWDRDQPQHF.

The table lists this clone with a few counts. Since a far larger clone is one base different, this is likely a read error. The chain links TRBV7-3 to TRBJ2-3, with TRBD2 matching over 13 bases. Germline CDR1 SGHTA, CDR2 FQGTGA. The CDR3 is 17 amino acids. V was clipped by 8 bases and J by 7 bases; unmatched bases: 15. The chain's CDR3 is CASRRNSLAGGLHTQYF. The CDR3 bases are TGTGCCAGCCGCCGAAATTCACTAGCGGGGGGGCTTCATACGCAGTATTTT.